Listed below are T cell receptor beta chains from one sample, sequenced in a study of identical twins. TCRdb independently ran MiXCR on the 5' RACE reads; one entry per CDR3 protein. The table records 450,000 or so distinct CDR3 sequences, 14% of them present only once. This sample also belongs to another study, concerning yellow fever vaccine responses in identical twins.

Sequenced: CD4+ T cells sorted from blood. These receptors all stem from a woman younger than 35 in good health. Each CDR3 is given without its conserved first and last residue. A clone size is listed for some rows: how often the clone was seen (once, few, many), or a class if it is expanded.

J: TRBJ2-3
size: .
length: 12
V: TRBV20-1
CDR3: SAFQRSGSKSQY

J: TRBJ2-5
size: .
length: 15
V: TRBV5-6
CDR3: ASSRRPGNRFWETQY

J: TRBJ2-2
size: .
length: 12
V: TRBV24-1
CDR3: APILTSSTGELF

J: TRBJ2-3
size: .
length: 14
V: TRBV4-1
CDR3: ASSPATSGGPDTQY

J: TRBJ2-3
size: .
length: 12
V: TRBV29-1
CDR3: SVAREKVSDTQY

J: TRBJ2-1
size: many
length: 12
V: TRBV12-3/TRBV12-4
CDR3: ASSFPAGNNEQF

J: TRBJ2-3
size: .
length: 9
V: TRBV29-1
CDR3: SVAGTDTQY

J: TRBJ2-7
size: .
length: 11
V: TRBV20-1
CDR3: SARDVTGGEQY

J: TRBJ2-3
size: many
length: 13
V: TRBV10-3
CDR3: AISDGDRDTDTQY

J: TRBJ2-2
size: many
length: 12
V: TRBV7-8
CDR3: ASSRVGGTGELF

J: TRBJ2-4
size: .
length: 13
V: TRBV7-8
CDR3: ASSLAGTSKNIQY

J: TRBJ2-5
size: .
length: 8
V: TRBV29-1
CDR3: SAEVETQY

J: TRBJ2-2
size: few
length: 14
V: TRBV10-3
CDR3: AISGTSGANTGELF

J: TRBJ2-6
size: .
length: 13
V: TRBV20-1
CDR3: SASHQGTGANVLT

J: TRBJ2-1
size: few
length: 13
V: TRBV30
CDR3: AWSTQGAGYNEQF

J: TRBJ2-1
size: few
length: 13
V: TRBV28
CDR3: ASSLYAGGGDEQF

J: TRBJ2-2
size: .
length: 12
V: TRBV30
CDR3: AWRRDRNTGELF

J: TRBJ2-7
size: .
length: 11
V: TRBV20-1
CDR3: SAATGGSYEQY

J: TRBJ2-7
size: many
length: 12
V: TRBV16
CDR3: ASSQSIASYEQY

J: TRBJ2-7
size: .
length: 14
V: TRBV6-2/TRBV6-3
CDR3: ASSRVPGLLHHEQY

J: TRBJ2-7
size: many
length: 12
V: TRBV5-1
CDR3: ASIGDLPPYEQY

J: TRBJ2-7
size: many
length: 13
V: TRBV12-3/TRBV12-4
CDR3: ASSPQLGGTYEQY

J: TRBJ2-7
size: .
length: 13
V: TRBV9
CDR3: ASSAYGTGGYEQY

J: TRBJ2-1
size: .
length: 14
V: TRBV21-1
CDR3: ASTGQGRDNDNEQF

J: TRBJ1-4
size: many
length: 11
V: TRBV21-1
CDR3: ASRQGNNEKLF

J: TRBJ2-1
size: few
length: 14
V: TRBV7-2
CDR3: ASSLAEEGGRNEQF

J: TRBJ2-7
size: few
length: 13
V: TRBV7-9
CDR3: ASSSNPGPNYEQY

J: TRBJ2-7
size: few
length: 12
V: TRBV5-1
CDR3: ASSLEGTGGEQY

J: TRBJ2-5
size: .
length: 11
V: TRBV6-2/TRBV6-3
CDR3: ASSAPRGETQY

J: TRBJ2-1
size: .
length: 14
V: TRBV5-6
CDR3: ASSLMSVLVYNEQF

J: TRBJ1-1
size: many
length: 11
V: TRBV6-2/TRBV6-3
CDR3: ATTPAPDTEAF

J: TRBJ1-5
size: few
length: 11
V: TRBV20-1
CDR3: SGAGGYNQPQH

J: TRBJ2-2
size: few
length: 15
V: TRBV11-2
CDR3: ASSPRPGTGRTGELF

J: TRBJ2-1
size: .
length: 12
V: TRBV6-2/TRBV6-3
CDR3: ASTLAGGPNEQF

J: TRBJ2-3
size: .
length: 14
V: TRBV4-3
CDR3: ASSQLDRGQTDTQY

J: TRBJ2-7
size: few
length: 13
V: TRBV5-1
CDR3: ASSLAGQQPYEQY

J: TRBJ2-7
size: many
length: 12
V: TRBV20-1
CDR3: SASPLGRIYEQY

J: TRBJ2-3
size: .
length: 12
V: TRBV7-2
CDR3: ASNQRLRGDTQY

J: TRBJ2-2
size: .
length: 13
V: TRBV20-1
CDR3: SARVAGVGTGELF

J: TRBJ2-5
size: .
length: 12
V: TRBV2
CDR3: ASNWDRSQETQY

J: TRBJ2-1
size: .
length: 12
V: TRBV14
CDR3: ASSPVDRYNEQF